This T cell receptor (beta chain) was observed in a study of T-cell reconstitution after alpha-beta-depleted transplantation in children. This clonotype was counted only a few times. Its specificity is unknown. Notes on the study in general: By about two months after transplant, alpha-beta T cells reportedly arose from several hundred graft clones that had expanded. Surviving recipient T cells and intrathymic progenitors accounted for some patients' high TCRbeta diversity at day 60. The authors attributed T-cell counts and diversity one year after transplant mostly to newly produced T cells.

V was pared by 4 bases and J by 4 bases, with 9 bases between. Germline CDR1 SGHRS, CDR2 YFSETQ. The CDR3 extends over 13 amino acids. Unique molecular identifiers were incorporated during preparation of the TCRbeta library. Using its own MiXCR run on the PCR reads, TCRdb lists one record per CDR3 protein. The data show around 800,000 distinct CDR3 sequences, roughly 15% seen once. The source of this sequence is a male patient younger than 18 who had a stem cell transplant for acute lymphoblastic leukemia, so the T cells may come from the graft donor. This sequence joins TRBV5-1 and TRBJ2-1; no definite D call. Sample: PBMCs, mostly from graft donor cells, taken 360 days after TCRalphabeta/CD19-depleted stem cell transplant. This CDR3 is CASSVQLYNEQFF. CDR3 in DNA: TGCGCCAGCAGCGTGCAACTTTACAATGAGCAGTTCTTC.